Included here is one TCR beta chain sequence, with context. The antigen is unknown. There were no patients who had received any treatment before thyroid surgery. These data belong to a study of metastatic and nonmetastatic thyroid tumors. Study details: Blood and tumor or nodule tissue repertoires from malignant and benign thyroid patients were compared.

In germline, CDR1 is LNHDA, CDR2 SQIVND (reference sequence). The CDR3 loop spans 17 amino acids. With V trimmed by 4 bases and J by 0 bases, 8 bases remained unmatched. Study results and limitations: As reported, TCR beta diversity in blood and tumor was significantly higher in malignant thyroid tumors than in benign nodules.

Authors' methods: To classify distant metastasis in papillary thyroid cancer, a model was built from CDR3 differences across clinicopathological groups. TCRdb reanalyzed the PCR reads with MiXCR. The V and J calls shown here were made by TCRdb, not taken from the authors' results. This table holds fewer than 15,000 clones, over 20% found once. Sequenced material: tumor tissue. J is TRBJ2-3 and V is TRBV19; TRBD2 aligns across 9 bases. The TCR was taken from a female donor with papillary thyroid cancer or a benign thyroid nodule (not recorded which). Some clones in this sample may be carry-over from other donors' samples. CDR3 in amino acids: CASSKLAGPLSTDTQYF. The CDR3 DNA is TGTGCCAGTAGTAAACTAGCGGGCCCCCTTAGCACAGATACGCAGTATTTT.